Presented here are 9 T cell receptor beta chains from one specimen sequenced in a study of control samples from healthy donors and cancer patients. Repertoires were generated with immunoSEQ multiplex PCR, while TCRdb's copy carries only in-frame clones and drops some. This sample carries about 130,000 clones, 92% of them seen once, and the ten largest clones take less than 0.65%. Sequencing input: PBMCs. Every receptor here comes from a man at least 80 years old with head and neck cancer.

The rearrangement joins TRBV19 to TRBJ2-7; perhaps TRBD2 as D (6 bases). The V end was cut by 3 bases, the J end by 3 bases, with 6 bases between. This CDR3 is built from 12 residues. Germline CDR1 is LNHDA and CDR2 is SQIVND (reference sequence). In DNA, the CDR3 is TGTGCCAGTAGTATGGGGGGCTACGAGCAGTACTTC. Amino acids: CASSMGGYEQYF.

V and J are TRBV5-5 and TRBJ2-7; 14 bases are shared with TRBD2. CDR1 is SGHKS, CDR2 YYEKEE, per germline (reference sequence). V was pared by 4 bases and J by 3 bases, with 3 bases of the junction left unmatched. The CDR3 totals 15 residues. CDR3 sequence (DNA): TGTGCCAGCAGCGCGGGACTAGCGGGAGTCTACGAGCAGTACTTC. This codes for CASSAGLAGVYEQYF.

V usage is TRBV10-1 and J usage is TRBJ1-1; 9 bases agree with TRBD1. The trim removed 9 bases at V and 6 bases at J, leaving 8 bases unmatched. This CDR3 has 13 amino acids. Looked up from germline, CDR1 is WNHNN and CDR2 is SYGVQD (reference sequence). CDR3 in amino acids: CARTGGIRAEAFF. For the CDR3, the DNA is TGCGCCAGAACAGGGGGCATTAGAGCTGAAGCTTTCTTT.

The rearrangement links TRBV12-5 to TRBJ2-3; unclear D gene. Per the germline V gene, CDR1 is LGHNT and CDR2 is FRNRAP. The CDR3 loop spans 13 amino acids. V gave up 1 base and J gave up 4 bases, with 6 bases separating them. In DNA form, the CDR3 reads TGTGCTAGTGGTTTGGGTGGGGCAGATACGCAGTATTTT. The encoded protein is CASGLGGADTQYF.

This clone showed up just once. This chain uses TRBV4-2 with TRBJ1-2; D unresolved. Trimming cost V 0 bases and J 1 base, with 9 bases left between them. The CDR3 has 15 amino acids. Looked up from germline, CDR1 is LGHNA and CDR2 is YNFKEQ. The CDR3 here is CASSQETRGNYGYTF. The CDR3 DNA is TGTGCCAGCAGCCAAGAAACTCGGGGTAACTATGGCTACACCTTC.

This chain uses TRBV6-2 or TRBV6-3 with TRBJ1-4, with D uncertain. The CDR3 is 12 amino acids. V was shortened by 2 bases and J by 8 bases, with 6 bases between the two germline ends. Germline-derived CDR1 and CDR2 are MNHEY and SVGEGT. The CDR3 nucleotides are TGTGCCAGCAGTTACAAGCGCGAAAAACTGTTTTTT. The encoded protein is CASSYKREKLFF.

V usage is TRBV5-1 and J usage is TRBJ2-7, with a possible D match to TRBD1 (5 bases). Germline V gene sequence: CDR1 SGHRS, CDR2 YFSETQ. The CDR3 length is 14 residues. Trimming left V 4 bases short and J 0 bases short, with 11 bases between. The CDR3: CASSPYRSSYEQYF. Here the CDR3 DNA reads TGCGCCAGCAGCCCTTACAGGAGCTCCTACGAGCAGTACTTC.

J is TRBJ2-7 and V is TRBV7-9; D remains unclear. The CDR3 contains 14 residues. CDR1 SEHNR and CDR2 FQNEAQ come from the germline V gene (reference sequence). V lost 1 base and J lost 1, with 8 bases in between. Here the CDR3 DNA reads TGTGCCAGCAGCTTAGGGGGTCCGTCCTACGAGCAGTACTTC. Its translation is CASSLGGPSYEQYF.

The V call is TRBV29-1, the J call TRBJ2-2, with a tentative D call TRBD2 (5 bases). The CDR3 totals 14 residues. Trimming cost V 6 bases and J 1 base, with 12 bases left between them. Per germline, CDR1 SQVTM and CDR2 ANQGSEA. CDR3 sequence (DNA): TGCAGCGTGGATCTTCGGGGGAACACCGGGGAGCTGTTTTTT. Translated: CSVDLRGNTGELFF.